This T cell receptor beta chain originates from a study of T cell changes during pregnancy in multiple sclerosis. TCRdb's copy holds only in-frame clones and misses some; the assay was immunoSEQ multiplex PCR. Altogether about 110,000 clones are present, roughly 89% being singletons, with the ten largest covering roughly 1.6%. This CDR3 comprises 13 residues. V was trimmed by 7 bases and J by 8 bases, leaving 21 bases between them. Per germline, CDR1 GTSNPN and CDR2 SVGIG (reference sequence). The source material was peripheral blood, sampled before pregnancy. The receptor was isolated from a female donor with multiple sclerosis, enrolled in a pregnancy study. J is TRBJ2-7 and V is TRBV30; D is perhaps TRBD2 (5 bases). This CDR3 is CASSRGDQSKQYF. CDR3 coding DNA: TGTGCCTCCTCACGGGGAGATCAATCTAAGCAGTACTTC.